Listed below are T cell receptor beta chains from one sample, sequenced in a study of blood T cell repertoires in COVID-19. Clones were read by immunoSEQ multiplex PCR, and TCRdb kept only the in-frame ones, dropping some. This sample has fewer than 300,000 clones, with approximately 87% found just once. The sequenced sample was peripheral blood. These TCRs come from a woman aged 25-40 years with COVID-19, enrolled during active disease. Both conserved end residues are part of each CDR3. Fields, in order: D gene, clone size, J gene, V gene, CDR3 DNA, CDR3 protein. A D gene is named only where the DNA matches it firmly. Some rows mark clone size as missing; the rest say once, few, many or name a class of expanded clone.

.	.	TRBJ1-6	TRBV28	TGTGCCAGCAGTTCCCAACGTGGGGGGGGCGGGTATAATTCACCCCTCCACTTT	CASSSQRGGGGYNSPLHF
TRBD1	few	TRBJ1-2	TRBV27	TGTGCCAGCAGTTTAAACGGTATGGGACAGTATGGCTACACCTTC	CASSLNGMGQYGYTF
TRBD1	.	TRBJ2-5	TRBV5-1	TGCGCCAGCAGCTCTTACCCGACAGGGATCCAAGAGACCCAGTACTTC	CASSSYPTGIQETQYF
.	.	TRBJ2-3	TRBV15	TGTGCCACTAGCCTAAACAGGGAAGATACGCAGTATTTT	CATSLNREDTQYF
.	.	TRBJ2-7	TRBV11-1	TGTGCCAGCAGCTTAGAGGGGTCCCCTTACGAGCAGTACTTC	CASSLEGSPYEQYF
TRBD1	.	TRBJ2-3	TRBV14	TGTGCCAGCAGCCAAGGGACAGGGAGTCGGACAGATACGCAGTATTTT	CASSQGTGSRTDTQYF
TRBD2	.	TRBJ2-1	TRBV27	TGTGCCAGCAGTTTAGGGGGGGTATACAATGAGCAGTTCTTC	CASSLGGVYNEQFF
.	.	TRBJ1-5	TRBV19	TGTGCCAGTAGTATAACAGGGCCCACTCAGCCCCAGCATTTT	CASSITGPTQPQHF
.	.	TRBJ2-4	TRBV30	TGTGCCTGGAGTGTACCAGGCATCAGGGGTGCCGCCAAAAACATTCAGTACTTC	CAWSVPGIRGAAKNIQYF
.	.	TRBJ2-3	TRBV27	TGTGCCAGCCGTCCGGGGAGCCCTTCAGATACGCAGTATTTT	CASRPGSPSDTQYF
.	.	TRBJ2-7	TRBV7-9	TGTGCCAGCACCCCCCAGGGGGGAGGCTACGAGCAGTACTTC	CASTPQGGGYEQYF
.	once	TRBJ2-1	TRBV11-3	TGTGCCAGCAGCTCCGACCCTAGCACTTACCTTGATGAGCAGTTCTTC	CASSSDPSTYLDEQFF
.	.	TRBJ1-2	TRBV10-3	TGTGCCATCAGGGCCGCGGGATGGGGGGATGGCTACACCTTC	CAIRAAGWGDGYTF
.	.	TRBJ2-5	TRBV18	TGTGCCAGCTCCCCCGGGGAGACCCAGTACTTC	CASSPGETQYF
TRBD2	.	TRBJ2-7	TRBV19	TGTGCCAGTAGTATAGATCACGGAACTAGCGGTGGCTACGAGCAGTACTTC	CASSIDHGTSGGYEQYF
.	.	TRBJ2-1	TRBV10-1	TGCGCCAGCAGTGAGACGTCAGGGTACTACAATGAGCAGTTCTTC	CASSETSGYYNEQFF
TRBD1	.	TRBJ2-5	TRBV27	TGTGCCAGCAGTTTAATGGGACAGCATATGGAGACCCAGTACTTC	CASSLMGQHMETQYF
TRBD1	.	TRBJ1-5	TRBV2	TGTGCCAGCAGCGCCAGGGGGTTCGGCAATCAGCCCCAGCATTTT	CASSARGFGNQPQHF
.	.	TRBJ2-3	TRBV28	TGTGCCAGCACACTACTAAAAAGGGGGGGGATACACCCAGATACGCAGTATTTT	CASTLLKRGGIHPDTQYF
TRBD1	.	TRBJ1-2	TRBV24-1	TGTGCCACCAGTGATCGCAGGGGGCAGGGCTACACCTTC	CATSDRRGQGYTF